This is a list of T cell receptor beta chains from one sample in a study of OX40 agonist ivuxolimab in advanced cancers. The method was immunoSEQ multiplex PCR; TCRdb's version includes in-frame clones alone and lacks a portion of them. The sample includes roughly 58,000 clones, around three quarters seen only once; the top ten take approximately 6%. The source material was CD4+ or CD8+ T cells sorted from blood, sampled in a trial of the OX40 agonist ivuxolimab. Source of these receptors: an adult with an advanced solid tumor such as melanoma, head and neck, liver or kidney cancer. Both conserved end residues are part of each CDR3. The D gene is left open where the match is weak. Size tells how often a clone was seen (once, few, many) or the class of an expanded clone, and some rows leave it out.

cdr3_aa: CASSADPFPSTDTQYF
cdr3_nt: TGTGCCAGCAGCGCAGACCCGTTCCCTAGCACAGATACGCAGTATTTT
j_call: TRBJ2-3
v_call: TRBV9
clone_size: .
d_call: .

cdr3_aa: CASSQSAHRGQLTTAEAFF
cdr3_nt: TGCGCCAGCAGTCAATCGGCGCACAGGGGGCAGCTCACGACGGCTGAAGCTTTCTTT
j_call: TRBJ1-1
v_call: TRBV23-1
clone_size: .
d_call: TRBD1

cdr3_aa: CASSPLQKITDTQYF
cdr3_nt: TGCGCCAGCAGCCCACTCCAGAAGATAACAGATACGCAGTATTTT
j_call: TRBJ2-3
v_call: TRBV5-1
clone_size: once
d_call: .

cdr3_aa: CASSEVTQYF
cdr3_nt: TGTGCCAGCAGTGAAGTGACCCAGTACTTC
j_call: TRBJ2-5
v_call: TRBV6-1
clone_size: .
d_call: .

cdr3_aa: CASSPGGGLAGDEQFF
cdr3_nt: TGTGCCAGCAGCCCAGGAGGGGGACTAGCGGGAGACGAGCAGTTCTTC
j_call: TRBJ2-1
v_call: TRBV7-3
clone_size: .
d_call: TRBD2

cdr3_aa: CASSLQGGTSETQYF
cdr3_nt: TGCGCCAGCAGCTTACAGGGGGGGACTTCCGAGACCCAGTACTTC
j_call: TRBJ2-5
v_call: TRBV5-1
clone_size: .
d_call: .

cdr3_aa: CASSEPRTASSYEQYF
cdr3_nt: TGTGCCAGCAGTGAACCCAGGACCGCTAGCTCCTACGAGCAGTACTTC
j_call: TRBJ2-7
v_call: TRBV6-1
clone_size: .
d_call: .

cdr3_aa: CASSLGLAGGRALTDTQYF
cdr3_nt: TGTGCCAGCAGCTTGGGACTAGCGGGAGGGAGGGCCCTCACAGATACGCAGTATTTT
j_call: TRBJ2-3
v_call: TRBV7-3
clone_size: once
d_call: TRBD2

cdr3_aa: CAISEVLSETQYF
cdr3_nt: TGTGCCATCAGTGAAGTTCTGTCAGAGACCCAGTACTTC
j_call: TRBJ2-5
v_call: TRBV10-3
clone_size: few
d_call: .

cdr3_aa: CASSPYRTGSRYEQYF
cdr3_nt: TGTGCCAGCAGCCCATATAGGACAGGGTCTCGGTACGAGCAGTACTTC
j_call: TRBJ2-7
v_call: TRBV13
clone_size: .
d_call: TRBD1

cdr3_aa: CASSIGEAVDEQFF
cdr3_nt: TGTGCCAGTAGTATAGGGGAGGCTGTCGATGAGCAGTTCTTC
j_call: TRBJ2-1
v_call: TRBV19
clone_size: .
d_call: .

cdr3_aa: CASGRGQGDTGELFF
cdr3_nt: TGCGCCAGCGGCAGGGGGCAGGGGGACACCGGGGAGCTGTTTTTT
j_call: TRBJ2-2
v_call: TRBV5-1
clone_size: .
d_call: TRBD1

cdr3_aa: CASSESSNYGYTF
cdr3_nt: TGTGCCAGCAGTGAAAGTAGTAACTATGGCTACACCTTC
j_call: TRBJ1-2
v_call: TRBV6-1
clone_size: .
d_call: .

cdr3_aa: CASSRPHNTEAFF
cdr3_nt: TGTGCCAGCAGCCGGCCCCATAACACTGAAGCTTTCTTT
j_call: TRBJ1-1
v_call: TRBV6-5
clone_size: few
d_call: .

cdr3_aa: CASSIPGTVKQGYTF
cdr3_nt: TGTGCCAGTAGTATACCCGGGACAGTTAAGCAGGGCTACACCTTC
j_call: TRBJ1-2
v_call: TRBV19
clone_size: .
d_call: TRBD1

cdr3_aa: CAWSGGLAYNSPLHF
cdr3_nt: TGTGCCTGGAGTGGTGGGTTAGCCTATAATTCACCCCTCCACTTT
j_call: TRBJ1-6
v_call: TRBV30
clone_size: .
d_call: .

cdr3_aa: CATQQGPGRETQYF
cdr3_nt: TGTGCCACCCAACAGGGACCCGGTCGGGAGACCCAGTACTTC
j_call: TRBJ2-5
v_call: TRBV6-1
clone_size: .
d_call: .